The 3 T cell receptor beta chains given below trace back to one sample, sequenced in a study of neurological immune-mediated disorders. TCRdb reprocessed the 5' RACE reads with MiXCR, giving one entry per CDR3 protein. The sample holds around 29,000 distinct CDR3 sequences, approximately 5% seen once. The sample comprised CD4+ T cells from blood. The receptors were gathered from a woman between 45 and 65 years old in good health.

This clonotype was seen repeatedly, ten times or more. The V and J genes are TRBV20-1 and TRBJ1-1; TRBD1 matches 7 bases. The CDR3 is 15 amino acids. J gave up 1 base and V 2 bases, and 7 bases lay outside the gene matches. Germline loops: CDR1 DFQATT, CDR2 SNEGSKA (reference sequence). CDR3 sequence (DNA): TGCAGTGCTAGACACCAGGGGGTCCAGAACACTGAAGCTTTCTTT. Protein product: CSARHQGVQNTEAFF.

This clonotype is judged medium-sized. J is TRBJ2-3 and V is TRBV5-8, with D perhaps assigned TRBD1 or TRBD2 (7 bases each). CDR3 length: 17 amino acids. V was trimmed by 4 bases and J by 4 bases, leaving 22 bases between them. In germline, CDR1 is SGHTS, CDR2 YDEGEE. The CDR3 nucleotides are TGTGCCAGCAGCCCGCAGGGGACAGCGGGGTTTGCAGATACGCAGTATTTT. Protein product: CASSPQGTAGFADTQYF.

This clonotype was observed at least ten times. The V and J genes are TRBV29-1 and TRBJ2-7; 7 bases fit TRBD2. CDR1 and CDR2 from the germline V gene are SQVTM and ANQGSEA. The CDR3 covers 12 residues. With 7 bases clipped from V and 5 bases from J, the junction kept 8 bases outside the gene matches. The CDR3 DNA reads as TGCAGCGGGGGGGGGAGGACGAACGAGCAGTACTTC. This encodes CSGGGRTNEQYF.